What follows are 20 T cell receptor beta chains derived from one specimen sequenced in a study of vaccination effects on CD4 cells after COVID-19. This table comes from immunoSEQ multiplex PCR, and its TCRdb copy is limited to in-frame clones, with some not included. Here the sample spans tens of thousands of clones, roughly 78% being singletons. Before sequencing took place, the ViraFEST assay used viral peptide pools to expand antigen-specific CD4+ T cells. Subsequent to roughly 9 days of culture, CD4+ T cells were isolated. Neither prior SARS-CoV-2 infection nor positive nucleocapsid antibodies were present in the vaccine recipients. No antigens are known for them. The sample was CD4+ T cells from PBMCs cultured with HCoV-OC43 spike peptides, taken before COVID-19 vaccination. Sample subset: HCoV-OC43 spike overlapping peptide pool stimulation. These receptor sequences come from a human donor who received a COVID-19 vaccine.

The J gene is TRBJ1-1, the V gene TRBV7-3; no definite D call. Trimming removed 5 bases at V and 0 bases at J, with 10 bases between. This CDR3 has 14 residues. Looked up from germline, CDR1 is SGHTA and CDR2 is FQGTGA. The CDR3 here is CASSLGGLNTEAFF. The CDR3 DNA follows: TGTGCCAGCAGCCTGGGAGGGCTGAACACTGAAGCTTTCTTT.

This clone was seen more than once but under ten times. This chain uses TRBV5-4 with TRBJ2-1; D gene ambiguous. V lost 0 bases and J 6 bases, leaving 7 bases between the germline ends. Germline CDR1 reads SGHNT; CDR2 reads YYREEE (reference sequence). The CDR3 has 13 residues. The CDR3, as DNA: TGTGCCAGCAGCTTGGGTCAGCCCAATGAGCAGTTCTTC. It specifies CASSLGQPNEQFF.

The genes are TRBV5-1 and TRBJ1-6; D is uncertain. Trimming removed 0 bases at V and 10 bases at J, with 14 bases between. The CDR3 consists of 15 residues. From germline, CDR1 is SGHRS and CDR2 YFSETQ. CDR3 bases: TGCGCCAGCAGCTTGGTAGCGGGGAATCCGTCACCCCTCCACTTT. Residues: CASSLVAGNPSPLHF.

This clone was seen a few times. This sequence joins TRBV7-8 and TRBJ2-4; TRBD1 agrees at 7 bases. V lost 1 base to trimming and J lost 8 bases; unmatched junction nucleotides: 2. Per germline, CDR1 SGHVS and CDR2 FQNEAQ. The CDR3 covers 13 residues. CDR3 protein: CASSLDRGDIQYF. DNA for the CDR3: TGTGCCAGCAGCTTAGACAGGGGTGACATTCAGTACTTC. Full variable domain (outside the CDR3, taken from reference TRBV7-8 and TRBJ2-4): GAGVSQSPRYKVAKRGQDVALRCDPISGHVSLFWYQQALGQGPEFLTYFQNEAQLDKSGLPSDRFFAERPEGSVSTLKIQRTQQEDSAVYLCASSLDRGDIQYFGAGTRLSVL.

J is TRBJ2-3 and V is TRBV6-2 or TRBV6-3; perhaps TRBD1 as D (6 bases). V shed 5 bases and J shed 1 base, with 13 bases lying between them. The CDR3 extends over 15 amino acids. Germline V CDR1 and CDR2: MNHEY, SVGEGT. The CDR3 bases are TGTGCCAGCAGTGTACAGCGACAGGGCACAGATACGCAGTATTTT. This encodes CASSVQRQGTDTQYF.

This clone was observed a handful of times. This chain joins TRBV9 and TRBJ1-4, with no clear D. V lost 4 bases and J lost 7, with 17 bases in between. Germline V gene data show CDR1 as SGDLS and CDR2 as YYNGEE. The CDR3 runs 15 residues. This chain's CDR3 is CASSPGSVSSEKLFF. In DNA form, the CDR3 reads TGTGCCAGCAGCCCGGGTTCGGTGTCAAGTGAAAAACTGTTTTTT. Full variable domain (outside the CDR3, taken from reference TRBV9 and TRBJ1-4): DSGVTQTPKHLITATGQRVTLRCSPRSGDLSVYWYQQSLDQGLQFLIQYYNGEERAKGNILERFSAQQFPDLHSELNLSSLELGDSALYFCASSPGSVSSEKLFFGSGTQLSVL.

This clone has a handful of counts. J is TRBJ1-1 and V is TRBV2; D remains unclear. The CDR3 spans 13 residues. From germline, CDR1 is SNHLY and CDR2 FYNNEI. V gave up 7 bases and J gave up 4 bases, with 13 bases separating them. The CDR3 protein is CASTLTRGTEAFF. CDR3 bases: TGTGCCAGCACCCTTACACGGGGCACTGAAGCTTTCTTT.

This sequence joins TRBV7-3 and TRBJ2-3; 7 nucleotides line up with TRBD2. J gave up 5 bases and V 2 bases, and 4 bases lay outside the gene matches. This CDR3 has 14 residues. Germline CDR1 SGHTA, CDR2 FQGTGA. In DNA form, the CDR3 reads TGTGCCAGCAGCTTAGCTCAGCGGGGAGATACGCAGTATTTT. The encoded protein is CASSLAQRGDTQYF.

The V and J genes are TRBV19 and TRBJ2-2; D is tentatively TRBD1 or TRBD2 (6 bases each). CDR3 length: 15 residues. Per the germline V gene, CDR1 is LNHDA and CDR2 is SQIVND (reference sequence). Trimming took off 5 bases at V and 3 bases at J, with 13 bases between the two ends. CDR3 protein: CASSSGALDTGELFF. The DNA of the CDR3 is TGTGCCAGTAGTTCGGGGGCGCTGGACACCGGGGAGCTGTTTTTT.

The chain combines TRBV9 with TRBJ2-5, with 8 bases aligning to TRBD2. V trimming: 4 bases; J trimming: 2 bases; junction bases outside the gene matches: 7. There are 15 residues in the CDR3. Germline V gene sequence: CDR1 SGDLS, CDR2 YYNGEE. The CDR3 sequence: CASSTVAGIQETQYF. CDR3 nucleotide sequence: TGTGCCAGCAGCACGGTAGCGGGGATACAAGAGACCCAGTACTTC.

This chain connects TRBV24-1 to TRBJ2-2; D assignment may be TRBD1 or TRBD2 (5 bases each). V lost 9 bases, J lost 1 base, and 14 bases lay in between. There are 15 residues in the CDR3. CDR1 KGHDR and CDR2 SFDVKD come from the germline V gene. The CDR3 region has the DNA TGTGCCACCCGGGCGGGCAGGGTGAACACCGGGGAGCTGTTTTTT. Amino acids: CATRAGRVNTGELFF.

This clone has a single count. V gene TRBV6-2 or TRBV6-3 combines with J gene TRBJ2-4; perhaps TRBD1 as D (5 bases). The length of the CDR3 is 14 residues. V was trimmed by 5 bases and J by 5 bases, leaving 13 bases between them. The germline V gene encodes CDR1 MNHEY and CDR2 SVGEGT. CDR3 sequence: CASSLGAVENIQYF. DNA for the CDR3: TGTGCCAGCAGTCTAGGGGCGGTCGAAAACATTCAGTACTTC.

The rearrangement joins TRBV3-1 (or the pseudogene TRBV3-2) to TRBJ1-3; no firm D call. V was clipped by 4 bases and J by 0 bases, with 13 bases between them. This CDR3 is 16 amino acids long. Germline V CDR1 and CDR2: LGHDT, YNNKEL (reference sequence). For the CDR3, the DNA is TGTGCCAGCAGCCCAGAGATCCTCACCTCTGGAAACACCATATATTTT. This gives the protein CASSPEILTSGNTIYF.

The genes are TRBV5-4 and TRBJ2-1, with TRBD2 matching over 7 bases. Germline assignment: CDR1 SGHNT and CDR2 YYREEE (reference sequence). There are 17 residues in the CDR3. Trimming cost V 4 bases and J 2 bases; bases outside gene matches: 12. In nucleotides, the CDR3 is TGTGCCAGCAGCCCGCTCGGCGGGGCGGGGGCCTACAATGAGCAGTTCTTC. Its protein is CASSPLGGAGAYNEQFF.

This chain joins TRBV7-2 and TRBJ1-5; D is unclear. V lost 2 bases to trimming and J lost 3 bases, with 5 bases between them. This CDR3 spans 13 amino acids. Germline CDR1 SGHTA, CDR2 FQGNSA. The CDR3 coding sequence is TGTGCCAGCAGCTTACATTACAATCAGCCCCAGCATTTT. Amino acids: CASSLHYNQPQHF.

The CDR3: CASSQSTGSNEQFF. In nucleotides, the CDR3 is TGTGCCAGCAGCCAATCGACAGGGTCCAATGAGCAGTTCTTC. The chain has TRBV3-1 (or the pseudogene TRBV3-2) and TRBJ2-1, with 7 bases that match TRBD1. The CDR3 contains 14 residues. The junction had 4 bases not matched to a gene; V was cut back by 2 bases and J by 6 bases. Germline CDR1 and CDR2: LGHDT and YNNKEL (reference sequence).

The V call is TRBV2, the J call TRBJ2-3, with 7 bases matching TRBD1. The trim removed 4 bases at V and 3 bases at J, leaving 1 base unmatched. Germline CDR1 is SNHLY and CDR2 is FYNNEI. CDR3 length: 13 residues. DNA for the CDR3: TGTGCCAGCAGTGCACAGGGGACAGATACGCAGTATTTT. Translated, it gives CASSAQGTDTQYF.

J is TRBJ2-5 and V is TRBV7-3; TRBD2 aligns across 7 bases. Germline V gene data show CDR1 as SGHTA and CDR2 as FQGTGA. V was clipped by 2 bases and J by 4 bases; unmatched bases: 4. The CDR3 consists of 14 residues. The CDR3 DNA reads TGTGCCAGCAGCTTACGCGGGAGTAGAGAGACCCAGTACTTC. This sequence encodes CASSLRGSRETQYF. The entire variable domain, with the rest obtained from reference TRBV7-3 and TRBJ2-5, is as follows: GAGVSQTPSNKVTEKGKYVELRCDPISGHTALYWYRQSLGQGPEFLIYFQGTGAADDSGLPNDRFFAVRPEGSVSTLKIQRTERGDSAVYLCASSLRGSRETQYFGPGTRLLVL.

V gene TRBV7-3 combines with J gene TRBJ2-5, with D possibly being TRBD1 or TRBD2 (6 bases each). V lost 5 bases and J lost 5, with 15 bases in between. The CDR3 extends over 14 amino acids. Germline V lookup: CDR1 SGHTA, CDR2 FQGTGA. The CDR3 region has the DNA TGTGCCAGCAGCCGGGACGGGGGCACGGAGACCCAGTACTTC. Residues: CASSRDGGTETQYF.

This clone was counted between two and nine times. The rearrangement joins TRBV20-1 to TRBJ2-3, with no clear D. This CDR3 is 12 amino acids long. CDR1 is DFQATT and CDR2 is SNEGSKA in the germline V gene (reference sequence). Trimming took 3 bases from V and 2 from J, leaving 6 bases between them. For the CDR3, the DNA is TGCAGTGCTAGTCCGAACACAGATACGCAGTATTTT. It yields the protein CSASPNTDTQYF.